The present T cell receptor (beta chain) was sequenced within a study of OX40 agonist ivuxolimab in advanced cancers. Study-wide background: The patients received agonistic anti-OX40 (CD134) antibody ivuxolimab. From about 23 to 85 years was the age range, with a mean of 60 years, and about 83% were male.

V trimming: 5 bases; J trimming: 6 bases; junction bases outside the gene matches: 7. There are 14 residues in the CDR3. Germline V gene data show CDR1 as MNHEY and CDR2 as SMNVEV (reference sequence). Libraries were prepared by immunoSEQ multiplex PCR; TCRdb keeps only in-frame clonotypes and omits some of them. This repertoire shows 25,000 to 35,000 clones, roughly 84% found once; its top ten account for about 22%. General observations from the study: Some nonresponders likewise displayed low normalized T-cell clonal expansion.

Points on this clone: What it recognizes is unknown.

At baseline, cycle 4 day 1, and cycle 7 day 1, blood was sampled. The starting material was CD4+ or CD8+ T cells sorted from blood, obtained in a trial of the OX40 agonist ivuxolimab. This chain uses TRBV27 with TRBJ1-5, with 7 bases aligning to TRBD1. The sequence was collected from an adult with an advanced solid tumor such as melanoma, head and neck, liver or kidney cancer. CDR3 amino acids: CASSVQGPGQPQHF. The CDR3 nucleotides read TGTGCCAGCAGTGTACAGGGGCCGGGTCAGCCCCAGCATTTT.